This T cell receptor (beta chain) was identified in a study of blood T cell repertoires in COVID-19. In its sample, this clone was seen a few times. In the study's own analysis: For nucleated cells, counts were estimated from reference gene primer amplification. Produced via immunoSEQ multiplex PCR; TCRdb's table is partial and in-frame only. The V and J calls and the clone size are those of that table, but D and trimming were determined from the DNA. The data show roughly 150,000 clones, with about 89% seen just once and about 2.8% held by the top ten. CDR1 is LGHNA, CDR2 YSLEER, per germline. This CDR3 has 13 residues. Trimming at V came to 4 bases and at J to 2 bases, leaving 2 bases not matched to a gene.

The TCR sequence derives from a man in his 60s with acute or convalescent COVID-19. V and J are TRBV4-3 and TRBJ2-7, with 7 bases lining up with TRBD1. Sequencing used peripheral blood. DNA of the CDR3: TGCGCCAGCAGCCTGGACAGGCCCTACGAGCAGTACTTC. Translation: CASSLDRPYEQYF.